This TCR beta chain was recorded in a study of early T cells in non-severe SARS-CoV-2 infection. Turning to the study itself: Bulk RNA from unsorted whole blood was sequenced; chains were unpaired.

The CDR3 contains 16 residues. Trimming cost V 5 bases and J 9 bases; bases outside gene matches: 13. Germline V gene lookup returns CDR1 SGHVS and CDR2 FNYEAQ. TCRdb re-called the 5' RACE reads through MiXCR, storing one row per CDR3 protein. Of about 35,000 distinct CDR3 sequences in the sample, 5.5% to 8% were seen once. This clonotype was counted many times. The TCR comes from an adult who was a healthcare worker with PCR-confirmed SARS-CoV-2 infection or an uninfected control (not recorded which). The sample taken for sequencing was whole blood. The chain combines TRBV7-6 with TRBJ2-1, with TRBD2 matching 10 bases. CDR3 bases: TGTGCCAGCAGCCTCCTCCCTAGCGGGAGTGGAAGTGAGCAGTTCTTC. It translates to CASSLLPSGSGSEQFF.